The clone carrying this T cell receptor (beta chain) appeared a single time. The CDR3 totals 15 residues. Germline V CDR1 and CDR2: SGHRS, YFSETQ. Germline trimming cut 1 base from V and 7 bases from J; bases unmatched to any gene: 8. The Seattle patients, enrolled during active infection, were followed longitudinally. This sample stems from a study of blood T cell repertoires in COVID-19. Overall study: The study drew acute and convalescent COVID-19 samples from the United States, Italy and Spain. Nucleic acid was either cDNA or gDNA, and it came from T cells, B-cell-depleted T cells, or PBMCs.

Original analysis: Reference gene primer amplification in the assay estimated nucleated cell counts. The data were produced by immunoSEQ multiplex PCR, yet TCRdb's version contains in-frame clones alone and is incomplete. Clone size and the V and J calls come from that table; the DNA yielded D and trimming. The sample consists of 150,000 or so clones, around 91% of them appearing once. The receptor was derived from a man aged 18 to 29 with COVID-19, enrolled during active disease. Sequencing input: peripheral blood. The gene calls are TRBV5-1 and TRBJ2-1; 7 nucleotides match TRBD2. Written as DNA, the CDR3 is TGCGCCAGCAGCTTGATAAGCGGGGTAGGGAATGAGCAGTTCTTC. Its translation: CASSLISGVGNEQFF.